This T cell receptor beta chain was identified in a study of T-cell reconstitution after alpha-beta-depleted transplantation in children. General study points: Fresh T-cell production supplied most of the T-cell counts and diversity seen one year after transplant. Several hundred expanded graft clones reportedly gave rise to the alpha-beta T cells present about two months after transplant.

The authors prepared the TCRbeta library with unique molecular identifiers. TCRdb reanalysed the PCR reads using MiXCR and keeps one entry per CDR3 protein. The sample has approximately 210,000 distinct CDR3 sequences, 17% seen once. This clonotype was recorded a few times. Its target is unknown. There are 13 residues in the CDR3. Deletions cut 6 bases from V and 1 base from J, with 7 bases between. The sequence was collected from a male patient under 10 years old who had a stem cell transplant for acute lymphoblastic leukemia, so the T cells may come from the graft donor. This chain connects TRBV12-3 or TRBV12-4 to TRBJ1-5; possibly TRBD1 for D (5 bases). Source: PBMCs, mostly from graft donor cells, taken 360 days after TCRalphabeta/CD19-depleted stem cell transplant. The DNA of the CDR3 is TGTGCCAGCAGGGGGGGGAGCAATCAGCCCCAGCATTTT. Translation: CASRGGSNQPQHF.